A single sample is the source of the 21 T cell receptor beta chains below, sequenced in a study of monozygotic twins with inflammatory bowel disease. One entry per CDR3 protein, without DNA, is what TCRdb gives after re-calling the 5' RACE reads. The sample table sets out roughly 90,000 distinct CDR3 sequences. The sequenced sample was blood. The receptors were gathered from a human donor with ulcerative colitis or Crohn's disease, or a healthy co-twin of an affected twin (not recorded which).

This chain uses TRBV27 with TRBJ1-1; no DNA is available, so the TRBD1 call from TCRdb remains unchecked. CDR1 is MNHEY, CDR2 SMNVEV, per germline (reference sequence). CDR3 length equals 15 residues. The CDR3 reads CASSLKYRGLTEAFF.

The chain is built from TRBV29-1 and TRBJ1-1. This CDR3 has 12 residues. Germline V CDR1 and CDR2: SQVTM, ANQGSEA. The CDR3 spells CSGGQRYTEAFF.

The V gene is TRBV7-2, the J gene TRBJ1-2. Per germline, CDR1 SGHTA and CDR2 FQGNSA. The CDR3 covers 13 residues. The CDR3 spells CASSPAGYYGYTF. The full variable domain, rest sourced from reference TRBV7-2 and TRBJ1-2, is GAGVSQSPSNKVTEKGKDVELRCDPISGHTALYWYRQSLGQGLEFLIYFQGNSAPDKSGLPSDRFSAERTGGSVSTLTIQRTQQEDSAVYLCASSPAGYYGYTFGSGTRLTVV.

The CDR3 sequence is CASSTAGLGNIQYF. The chain employs TRBV12-3 or TRBV12-4 and TRBJ2-4; TCRdb lists TRBD2, though no DNA is available to test this call. The CDR3 is made up of 14 amino acids.

The rearrangement joins TRBV27 to TRBJ2-2. There are 16 residues in the CDR3. Germline V CDR1 and CDR2: MNHEY, SMNVEV (reference sequence). CDR3 sequence reads: CASSLSSYSNTGELFF.

The genes are TRBV29-1 and TRBJ1-1; lacking DNA, the TRBD1 call made by TCRdb goes unchecked. The CDR3 is 13 residues long. CDR1 SQVTM and CDR2 ANQGSEA come from the germline V gene. The CDR3 protein is CSVQQGMNTEAFF.

This chain's CDR3 is CASSFLAQGADEQYF. V and J are TRBV11-2 and TRBJ2-7; lacking DNA, the TRBD1 call made by TCRdb goes unchecked. CDR1 is SGHAT, CDR2 FQNNGV, per germline. CDR3 length: 15 residues.

This chain joins TRBV29-1 and TRBJ2-6; TCRdb lists TRBD1, though no DNA is available to test this call. Germline lookup yields CDR1 SQVTM and CDR2 ANQGSEA. The CDR3 sequence is 16 residues long. The CDR3 sequence is CSAFRDTDSGANVLTF. The full variable domain, its missing parts supplied by reference TRBV29-1 and TRBJ2-6, is SAVISQKPSRDICQRGTSLTIQCQVDSQVTMMFWYRQQPGQSLTLIATANQGSEATYESGFVIDKFPISRPNLTFSTLTVSNMSPEDSSIYLCSAFRDTDSGANVLTFGAGSRLTVL.

The chain joins TRBV20-1 to TRBJ2-1. The CDR3 has 12 residues. Germline V gene sequence: CDR1 DFQATT, CDR2 SNEGSKA (reference sequence). The CDR3 is CSARLDYDEQFF.

V is TRBV12-3 or TRBV12-4 and J is TRBJ1-2; TCRdb gives TRBD1 as the D gene, but with no DNA this cannot be confirmed. CDR3 size: 15 residues. The CDR3 spells CASTQQREGRGGYTF.

V gene TRBV20-1 combines with J gene TRBJ2-1; the TCRdb call, TRBD2, lacks DNA for checking. CDR1 and CDR2 (germline): DFQATT, SNEGSKA (reference sequence). This CDR3 spans 14 amino acids. The CDR3 is CSADVSGGNNEQFF.

The CDR3 sequence: CASSQDRGRSGNTIYF. The chain joins TRBV3-1 to TRBJ1-3; the TRBD1 assignment by TCRdb is unverifiable without DNA. This CDR3 is built from 16 residues. CDR1 and CDR2 (germline): LGHDT, YNNKEL (reference sequence). Full variable domain (remainder filled in from reference TRBV3-1 and TRBJ1-3): DTAVSQTPKYLVTQMGNDKSIKCEQNLGHDTMYWYKQDSKKFLKIMFSYNNKELIINETVPNRFSPKSPDKAHLNLHINSLELGDSAVYFCASSQDRGRSGNTIYFGEGSWLTVV.

The chain links TRBV6-6 to TRBJ1-1; TCRdb's assignment of TRBD1 cannot be checked, as there is no DNA. CDR1 is MNHNY, CDR2 SVGAGI, per germline (reference sequence). The CDR3 has 13 amino acids. This chain's CDR3 is CASSSAGVPEAFF.

This chain joins TRBV10-3 and TRBJ2-1; absent DNA, TCRdb's TRBD1 call cannot be checked. CDR3 length: 17 amino acids. Per germline, CDR1 ENHRY and CDR2 SYGVKD. The CDR3 is CAISESGVGGRSNEQFF.

The rearrangement links TRBV10-3 to TRBJ2-7; no DNA is available, so the TRBD1 call from TCRdb remains unchecked. The CDR3 spans 15 residues. The germline CDR1 and CDR2 sequences are ENHRY and SYGVKD. This CDR3 reads CAISGPGQGADEQYF.

V and J are TRBV19 and TRBJ1-5. CDR1 is LNHDA and CDR2 is SQIVND in the germline V gene (reference sequence). CDR3 length: 14 residues. The CDR3 region is CASRDGPSNQPQHF.

V is TRBV29-1 and J is TRBJ2-7; lacking DNA, the TRBD2 call made by TCRdb goes unchecked. The germline V gene has CDR1 SQVTM and CDR2 ANQGSEA. CDR3 length equals 13 residues. The CDR3 protein is CSVSSGGFYEQYF.

The genes are TRBV24-1 and TRBJ2-5; TCRdb lists TRBD2, though no DNA is available to test this call. This CDR3 has 15 amino acids. Germline V gene sequence: CDR1 KGHDR, CDR2 SFDVKD. The CDR3 protein is CATSDLSGPRETQYF.

The rearrangement links TRBV9 to TRBJ1-4; TCRdb indicates TRBD1, and absent DNA this call remains unverified. This CDR3 region has 16 residues. CDR1 is SGDLS, CDR2 YYNGEE, per germline. This chain's CDR3 is CASSPIPTADNEKLFF.

V usage is TRBV11-2 and J usage is TRBJ2-3; TCRdb returns TRBD1, unconfirmable since there is no DNA. The germline V gene has CDR1 SGHAT and CDR2 FQNNGV. CDR3 length: 15 residues. CDR3 protein: CASSPRRGTADTQYF. The whole variable domain, filled in from reference TRBV11-2 and TRBJ2-3, reads EAGVAQSPRYKIIEKRQSVAFWCNPISGHATLYWYQQILGQGPKLLIQFQNNGVVDDSQLPKDRFSAERLKGVDSTLKIQPAKLEDSAVYLCASSPRRGTADTQYFGPGTRLTVL.

The chain combines TRBV20-1 with TRBJ2-1; TCRdb names TRBD1, which stays unverified in the absence of DNA. Germline-derived CDR1 and CDR2 are DFQATT and SNEGSKA (reference sequence). The CDR3 extends over 15 amino acids. CDR3 amino acids: CSASGGLGPYNEQFF.